This TCR beta chain was observed in a study of shared clonotypes between healthy human individuals. This clone appeared a few times. Sequencing was performed with immunoSEQ multiplex PCR; in TCRdb, only in-frame clones are kept and a portion is missing. This table has about 110,000 clones, roughly 66% appearing once. CD8 memory merged CD45RO+ cells and CCR7-negative CD45RA+ TemRA cells into one population. Germline CDR1 reads SGHAT; CDR2 reads FQNNGV. The CDR3 covers 15 residues. V was cut by 2 bases and J by 4 bases, with 14 bases left in between. The source material was memory CD8+ T cells sorted from blood. Regarding subset: CD45RO+ cells pooled with CCR7-negative TemRA cells. The chain recombines TRBV11-2 with TRBJ1-2; tentatively, D is TRBD1 (6 bases). This sequence originates from a woman under 40 in good health. The CDR3 DNA follows: TGTGCCAGCAGCTTAAGTCACAGGGAAACCTATGGCTACACCTTC. It is translated as CASSLSHRETYGYTF.